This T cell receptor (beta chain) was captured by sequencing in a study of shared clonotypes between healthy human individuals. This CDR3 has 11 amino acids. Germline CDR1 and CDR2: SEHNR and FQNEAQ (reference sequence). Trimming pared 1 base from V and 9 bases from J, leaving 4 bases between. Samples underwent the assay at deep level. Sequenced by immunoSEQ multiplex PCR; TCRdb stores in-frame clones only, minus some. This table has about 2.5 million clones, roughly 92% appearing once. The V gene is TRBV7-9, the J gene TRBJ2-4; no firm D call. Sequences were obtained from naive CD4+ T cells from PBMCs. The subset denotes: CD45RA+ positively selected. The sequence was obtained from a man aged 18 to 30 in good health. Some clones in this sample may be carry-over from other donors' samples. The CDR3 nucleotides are TGTGCCAGCAGCTTAGGGGTCATTCAGTACTTC. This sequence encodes CASSLGVIQYF.